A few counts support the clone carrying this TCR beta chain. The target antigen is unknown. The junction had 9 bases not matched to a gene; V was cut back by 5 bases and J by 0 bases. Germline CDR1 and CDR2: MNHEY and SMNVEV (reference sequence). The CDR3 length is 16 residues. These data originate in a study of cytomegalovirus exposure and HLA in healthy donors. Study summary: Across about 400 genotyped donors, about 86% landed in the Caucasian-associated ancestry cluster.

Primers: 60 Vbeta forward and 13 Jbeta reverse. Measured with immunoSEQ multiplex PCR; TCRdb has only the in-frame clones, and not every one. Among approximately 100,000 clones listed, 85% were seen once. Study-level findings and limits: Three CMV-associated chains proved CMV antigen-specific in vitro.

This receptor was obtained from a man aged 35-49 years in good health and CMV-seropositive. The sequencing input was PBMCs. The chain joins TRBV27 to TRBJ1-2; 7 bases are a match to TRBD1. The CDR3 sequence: CASSQYNRGANYGYTF. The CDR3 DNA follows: TGTGCCAGCAGTCAGTACAACAGGGGAGCTAACTATGGCTACACCTTC.